This T cell receptor (beta chain) was observed in a study of Graves' ophthalmopathy and Graves' hyperthyroidism. Researchers took RNA transcripts and amplified TCR beta CDR3 regions from them. An initial RT-PCR round employing HTBI primers preceded a second-round multiplex PCR. Each CDR3 protein gets one entry after TCRdb re-called the multiplex PCR reads with MiXCR. The data show around 520,000 distinct CDR3 sequences, approximately 37% seen once. This CDR3 contains 17 residues. Germline CDR1 is SGHRS and CDR2 is YFSETQ. This chain uses TRBV5-1 with TRBJ2-5; TRBD2 agrees at 8 bases. The closer fit of TRBJ2-1 to the DNA end suggests the J call may be wrong. This TCR came from an adult man with Graves' hyperthyroidism. Sample: peripheral blood or thyroid tissue (not recorded which). CDR3 loop: CASSFSSGPASYNEQFF. In nucleotides, the CDR3 is TGCGCCAGCAGCTTCTCTAGCGGGCCAGCCTCCTACAATGAGCAGTTCTTC.